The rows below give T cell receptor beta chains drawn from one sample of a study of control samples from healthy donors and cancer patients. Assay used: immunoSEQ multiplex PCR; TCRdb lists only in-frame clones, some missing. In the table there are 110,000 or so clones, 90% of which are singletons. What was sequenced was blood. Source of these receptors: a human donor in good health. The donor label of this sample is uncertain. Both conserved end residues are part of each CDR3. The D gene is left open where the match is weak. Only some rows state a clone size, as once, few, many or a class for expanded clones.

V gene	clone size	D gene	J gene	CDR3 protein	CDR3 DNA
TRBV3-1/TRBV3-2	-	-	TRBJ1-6	CASRDFSSYNSPLHF	TGTGCCAGCAGGGACTTTAGCTCCTATAATTCACCCCTCCACTTT
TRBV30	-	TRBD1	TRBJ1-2	CAWTDRGGNYGYTF	TGTGCCTGGACGGACAGGGGTGGCAACTATGGCTACACCTTC
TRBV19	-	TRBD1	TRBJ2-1	CASSITGQGANEQFF	TGTGCCAGTAGTATCACCGGACAGGGGGCGAATGAGCAGTTCTTC
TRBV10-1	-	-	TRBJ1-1	CASSDGGSNTEAFF	TGCGCCAGCAGTGATGGGGGGAGCAACACTGAAGCTTTCTTT
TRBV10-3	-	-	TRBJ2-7	CAISANAGEQYF	TGTGCCATCAGTGCAAACGCGGGTGAGCAGTACTTC
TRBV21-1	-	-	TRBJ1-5	CASRGRSGNQPQHF	TGTGCCAGCAGGGGTAGGTCAGGCAATCAGCCCCAGCATTTT
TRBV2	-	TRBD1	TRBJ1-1	CASRPISGLLQGDTEAFF	TGTGCCAGCAGGCCGATATCGGGCCTCTTACAGGGGGACACTGAAGCTTTCTTT
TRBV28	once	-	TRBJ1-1	CATILWGLEAFF	TGTGCCACCATCCTCTGGGGACTTGAAGCTTTCTTT
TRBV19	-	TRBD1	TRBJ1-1	CASIGQGWAEAFF	TGTGCCAGTATCGGACAGGGGTGGGCTGAAGCTTTCTTT
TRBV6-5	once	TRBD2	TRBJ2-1	CGLAKSYNEQFF	TGTGGACTAGCCAAATCCTACAATGAGCAGTTCTTC
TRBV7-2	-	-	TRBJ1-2	CASSLDSLGGYTF	TGTGCCAGCAGCTTGGACAGCCTTGGGGGCTACACCTTC
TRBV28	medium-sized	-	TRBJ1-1	CASSVLSTEAFF	TGTGCCAGCAGCGTGCTTTCGACCGAAGCTTTCTTT
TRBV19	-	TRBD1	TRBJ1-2	CASSIGQVYGYTF	TGTGCCAGTAGTATCGGACAGGTCTATGGCTACACCTTC
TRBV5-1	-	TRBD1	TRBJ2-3	CASSPGQGGGGQYF	TGCGCCAGCAGCCCAGGACAGGGCGGAGGAGGGCAGTATTTT
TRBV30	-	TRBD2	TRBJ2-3	CAWSGGGSHTDTQYF	TGTGCCTGGAGTGGGGGGGGGTCTCACACAGATACGCAGTATTTT
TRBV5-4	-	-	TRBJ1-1	CASSLGPSGEAFF	TGTGCCAGCAGCCTGGGACCCTCTGGGGAAGCTTTCTTT
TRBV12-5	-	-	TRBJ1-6	CASGLDLSLHF	TGTGCTAGTGGTTTGGATCTTTCCCTCCACTTT
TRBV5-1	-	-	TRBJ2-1	CATGTVNNEQFF	TGCGCGACGGGAACAGTCAACAATGAGCAGTTCTTC
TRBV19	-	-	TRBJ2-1	CASSISTMGGAEQFF	TGTGCCAGTAGTATATCCACAATGGGGGGCGCTGAGCAGTTCTTC
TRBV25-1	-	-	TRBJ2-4	CASSELDSAKNIQYF	TGTGCCAGCAGTGAATTGGACAGTGCCAAAAACATTCAGTACTTC
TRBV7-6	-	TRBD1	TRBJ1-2	CASSLAPGGQADDYGYTF	TGTGCCAGCAGCTTAGCCCCTGGGGGACAGGCCGACGACTATGGCTACACCTTC
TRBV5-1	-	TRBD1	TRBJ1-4	CASSGGQGAFNEKLFF	TGCGCCAGCAGCGGGGGACAGGGGGCTTTTAATGAAAAACTGTTTTTT
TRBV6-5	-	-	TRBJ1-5	CASSYSIGGPQHF	TGTGCCAGCAGTTACTCGATTGGCGGGCCCCAGCATTTT
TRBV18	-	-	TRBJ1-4	CASSPPGPNEKLFF	TGTGCCAGCTCACCACCGGGACCCAATGAAAAACTGTTTTTT
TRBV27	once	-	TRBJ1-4	CASSGRVNEKLFF	TGTGCCAGCAGTGGACGGGTTAATGAAAAACTGTTTTTT
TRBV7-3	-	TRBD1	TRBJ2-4	CASSLPPGGVQYF	TGTGCCAGCAGCCTACCGCCAGGGGGCGTTCAGTACTTC
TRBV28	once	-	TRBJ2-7	CASKTGTTYEQYF	TGTGCCAGCAAAACAGGGACGACCTACGAGCAGTACTTC
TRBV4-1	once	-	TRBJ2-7	CASSQDGRPIHEQYF	TGCGCCAGCAGCCAAGACGGGCGACCAATCCACGAGCAGTACTTC
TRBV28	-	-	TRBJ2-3	CASSLGWTRSTDTQYF	TGTGCCAGCAGTTTAGGGTGGACACGTAGCACAGATACGCAGTATTTT
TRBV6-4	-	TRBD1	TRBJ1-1	CASSSRQGEAFF	TGTGCCAGCAGCTCCAGACAGGGTGAAGCTTTCTTT
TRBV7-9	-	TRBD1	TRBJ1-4	CASSHRGTNEKLFF	TGTGCCAGCAGCCACAGGGGTACTAATGAAAAACTGTTTTTT
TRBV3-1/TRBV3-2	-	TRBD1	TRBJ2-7	CASSDPGTGVYEQYF	TGTGCCAGCAGCGACCCGGGGACAGGGGTCTACGAGCAGTACTTC
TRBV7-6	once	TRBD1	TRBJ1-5	CASSASGTGNQPQHF	TGTGCCAGCAGCGCCTCCGGGACAGGAAATCAGCCCCAGCATTTT
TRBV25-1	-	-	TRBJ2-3	CASSEPTGPRSDTQYF	TGTGCCAGCAGTGAGCCTACTGGACCTAGATCAGATACGCAGTATTTT
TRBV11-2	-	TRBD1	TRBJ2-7	CASSLRAGTGTYEQYF	TGTGCCAGCAGCCTCCGAGCCGGGACAGGGACCTACGAGCAGTACTTC
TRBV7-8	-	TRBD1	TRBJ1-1	CASSLGGGQGNTEAFF	TGTGCCAGCAGCTTAGGTGGTGGACAGGGGAACACTGAAGCTTTCTTT